This T cell receptor beta chain was identified in a study of T cells in Graves' hyperthyroidism and ophthalmopathy. Patients were aged 18 to 65, had disease duration under 2 months, and had newly diagnosed hyperthyroidism. Germline CDR1 and CDR2: SGHRS and YFSETQ. There are 16 residues in the CDR3. V lost 2 bases, J lost 5 bases, and 19 bases lay in between. This clonotype was recorded at least ten times. Antigen specificity is unknown. RNA transcripts gave rise to amplified TCR beta CDR3 regions. TCR CDR3 regions were first amplified by RT-PCR with HTBI primers. TCRdb independently ran MiXCR on the multiplex PCR reads; one entry per CDR3 protein. The sample lists a few hundred thousand distinct CDR3 sequences, roughly 46% seen once, with about 8.3% in the top ten. The study, taken as a whole, reports: In blood, most of the thyroid clonotypes expanded above 0.001 were also present. With a median lead of around 6.7 months before onset, the model predicted ophthalmopathy.

The TCR originated in a woman younger than 30 with Graves' hyperthyroidism. The chain has TRBV5-1 and TRBJ1-2; D not certain. The specimen was peripheral blood or thyroid tissue (not recorded which). CDR3 DNA: TGCGCCAGCAGCTTTGGCGCCGGGAGGGATGCGTATGGCTACACCTTC. Protein product: CASSFGAGRDAYGYTF. Filled out from reference TRBV5-1 and TRBJ1-2, the complete variable domain reads KAGVTQTPRYLIKTRGQQVTLSCSPISGHRSVSWYQQTPGQGLQFLFEYFSETQRNKGNFPGRFSGRQFSNSRSEMNVSTLELGDSALYLCASSFGAGRDAYGYTFGSGTRLTVV.